Shown below are 25 T cell receptor beta chains from a single sample sequenced in a study of PD-1 blockade in mismatch repair-deficient tumors (dated by TCRdb to the late 2010s). The library was obtained by the immunoSEQ multiplex PCR assay. Not all clones reach the TCRdb copy of this immuneACCESS table, which keeps in-frame sequences only. Checked studies attribute under half of the gap to unresolved V genes and leave the rest unexplained. The sample records approximately 130,000 clones, approximately 86% of which are singletons. Roughly 14% of the sample is taken by the ten largest. Sequencing used peripheral blood, obtained 44 weeks after starting pembrolizumab. The receptors stem from an adult with mismatch repair-deficient cancer.

V is TRBV9 and J is TRBJ2-6, with D possibly TRBD2 on 6 matching bases. The germline V and J ends were trimmed by 4 bases and 2 bases, with 10 bases remaining between them. Per the germline V gene, CDR1 is SGDLS and CDR2 is YYNGEE. This CDR3 spans 15 amino acids. CDR3 in amino acids: CASSTRRAGANVLTF. In DNA form, the CDR3 reads TGTGCCAGCAGCACCCGGAGGGCTGGGGCCAACGTCCTGACTTTC.

The count of this clone is one. The chain uses TRBV5-1 and TRBJ2-2, with D perhaps TRBD1 (6 bases). Per the germline V gene, CDR1 is SGHRS and CDR2 is YFSETQ. This CDR3 is 17 amino acids long. The germline V and J ends were trimmed by 0 bases and 2 bases, with 14 bases remaining between them. In DNA form, the CDR3 reads TGCGCCAGCAGCTTGGCGACAGGACTTCTAAACACCGGGGAGCTGTTTTTT. Its translation is CASSLATGLLNTGELFF.

The chain uses TRBV7-9 and TRBJ2-1; the match to TRBD1 covers 7 bases. The V and J ends lost 3 bases and 1 base, in that order; junction bases with no gene match: 6. The CDR3 totals 16 residues. Germline CDR1 reads SEHNR; CDR2 reads FQNEAQ (reference sequence). For the CDR3, the DNA is TGTGCCAGCAGCTTCCCGGACAGGAAATCCTACAATGAGCAGTTCTTC. The encoded protein is CASSFPDRKSYNEQFF.

The rearrangement joins TRBV5-1 to TRBJ1-1; weak D call: TRBD1 (6 bases). The ends were cut back, 3 bases at V and 8 bases at J, with 17 bases in the middle. CDR1 and CDR2 (germline): SGHRS, YFSETQ. CDR3 length: 14 amino acids. CDR3 bases: TGCGCCAGCAGCTGGACAGTTCTGTACGAGGAAGCTTTCTTT. It codes for CASSWTVLYEEAFF.

This rearrangement joins TRBV11-3 to TRBJ2-7, with no clear D. This CDR3 contains 12 residues. Germline V lookup: CDR1 SGHNT, CDR2 YENEEA. V lost 1 base and J 7 bases, leaving 8 bases between the germline ends. The CDR3 DNA reads as TGTGCCAGCAGCTTAGTAGGTCTAGAGCAGTACTTC. Protein product: CASSLVGLEQYF.

This chain connects TRBV5-4 to TRBJ2-7; TRBD1 matches 7 bases. V gave up 3 bases and J gave up 3 bases; unmatched junction bases: 15. From germline, CDR1 is SGHNT and CDR2 YYREEE (reference sequence). The CDR3 runs to 17 residues. Here the CDR3 DNA reads TGTGCCAGCAGCTCAGACCCCCGGGACAGTTCTGTCTACGAGCAGTACTTC. It codes for CASSSDPRDSSVYEQYF.

The J gene is TRBJ2-5, the V gene TRBV30, with 13 bases aligning to TRBD2. The V gene's germline CDR1 is GTSNPN and CDR2 SVGIG (reference sequence). V shed 3 bases, J shed 2 bases, and the junction held 6 bases outside the gene matches. The CDR3 has 16 residues. CDR3 protein: CAWRPGLAGAQETQYF. CDR3 nucleotides: TGTGCCTGGAGACCAGGACTAGCGGGGGCTCAAGAGACCCAGTACTTC. Supplemented by reference TRBV30 and TRBJ2-5, the full variable domain reads SQTIHQWPATLVQPVGSPLSLECTVEGTSNPNLYWYRQAAGRGLQLLFYSVGIGQISSEVPQNLSASRPQDRQFILSSKKLLLSDSGFYLCAWRPGLAGAQETQYFGPGTRLLVL.

The chain uses TRBV7-9 and TRBJ2-1, with D maybe TRBD2 (5 bases). Per germline, CDR1 SEHNR and CDR2 FQNEAQ (reference sequence). The V and J ends lost 3 bases and 4 bases respectively, with 10 bases between them. The CDR3 contains 14 residues. The CDR3 region has the DNA TGTGCCAGCAGCTTGGCTAGCCCTTACAATGAGCAGTTCTTC. Protein sequence: CASSLASPYNEQFF. Full variable domain (outside the CDR3, taken from reference TRBV7-9 and TRBJ2-1): DTGVSQNPRHKITKRGQNVTFRCDPISEHNRLYWYRQTLGQGPEFLTYFQNEAQLEKSRLLSDRFSAERPKGSFSTLEIQRTEQGDSAMYLCASSLASPYNEQFFGPGTRLTVL.

The chain joins TRBV6-1 to TRBJ2-3; 9 nucleotides line up with TRBD2. Germline CDR1 is MNHNS and CDR2 is SASEGT. Unmatched junction bases numbered 12, after V lost 4 bases and J lost 7 bases. The length of the CDR3 is 16 residues. The CDR3 spells CASSGVSGRGTYTQYF. The CDR3 DNA reads TGTGCCAGCAGTGGGGTTAGCGGGAGAGGCACTTATACGCAGTATTTT.

V and J are TRBV19 and TRBJ2-1; 9 bases are a match to TRBD2. The CDR3 has 14 amino acids. J lost 3 bases, V lost 10 bases, and 7 bases had no gene match. Per germline, CDR1 LNHDA and CDR2 SQIVND (reference sequence). Written as DNA, the CDR3 is TGTGCCACAACAGCGGGAGGCCTCTACAATGAGCAGTTCTTC. It encodes CATTAGGLYNEQFF. The entire variable domain, with the rest obtained from reference TRBV19 and TRBJ2-1, is as follows: DGGITQSPKYLFRKEGQNVTLSCEQNLNHDAMYWYRQDPGQGLRLIYYSQIVNDFQKGDIAEGYSVSREKKESFPLTVTSAQKNPTAFYLCATTAGGLYNEQFFGPGTRLTVL.

This sequence joins TRBV5-1 and TRBJ2-3; D gene uncertain. The CDR3 spans 13 residues. The V end was cut by 1 base, the J end by 1 base, with 4 bases between. CDR1 and CDR2 from the germline V gene are SGHRS and YFSETQ. The CDR3 region is CASSLTGTDTQYF. CDR3 DNA sequence: TGCGCCAGCAGCTTGACCGGCACAGATACGCAGTATTTT.

This clone was observed once. This chain joins TRBV7-3 and TRBJ2-2; 8 nucleotides match TRBD2. J was trimmed by 4 bases and V by 5 bases; bases with no gene match: 9. Germline values: CDR1 SGHTA, CDR2 FQGTGA. CDR3 length: 16 amino acids. CDR3 coding DNA: TGTGCCAGCAGCCCCCAAGCGGGAGCTGGCACCGGGGAGCTGTTTTTT. Protein: CASSPQAGAGTGELFF.

V is TRBV4-3 and J is TRBJ2-7, with 14 positions matching TRBD2. Trimming took 6 bases from V and 5 from J; bases not matched to a gene: 6. Germline V lookup: CDR1 LGHNA, CDR2 YSLEER. The CDR3 consists of 15 residues. CDR3 region: CASRVGLAGVHEQYF. The CDR3 DNA follows: TGCGCCAGCAGAGTGGGACTAGCGGGAGTGCACGAGCAGTACTTC.

This clone appeared a single time. The rearrangement joins TRBV6-1 to TRBJ2-1; 8 nucleotides line up with TRBD2. Germline values: CDR1 MNHNS, CDR2 SASEGT. The CDR3 extends over 14 amino acids. The ends lost 7 bases at V and 3 bases at J; junction bases unmatched: 5. The CDR3 DNA sequence: TGTGCCAGCACCCCTGGGACTAGCTACAATGAGCAGTTCTTC. Amino acid sequence: CASTPGTSYNEQFF.

J is TRBJ2-1 and V is TRBV28, with a weak D call TRBD2 (5 bases). The CDR3 runs 14 residues. CDR1 and CDR2 from the germline V gene are MDHEN and SYDVKM. The V end lost 10 bases, the J end lost 2 bases, and 15 bases lay between the germline ends. CDR3 sequence: CATLSTGTYNEQFF. DNA for the CDR3: TGTGCCACCCTAAGTACGGGAACCTACAATGAGCAGTTCTTC.

The chain has TRBV19 and TRBJ2-7; D is unclear. The germline V and J ends were trimmed by 1 base and 4 bases, with 11 bases remaining between them. Germline V gives CDR1 LNHDA, CDR2 SQIVND (reference sequence). The CDR3 length is 14 residues. CDR3 amino acids: CASSIASFQYEQYF. In DNA, the CDR3 is TGTGCCAGTAGTATAGCGAGCTTCCAATACGAGCAGTACTTC.

This clone was picked up one time. The chain has TRBV5-6 and TRBJ2-7; D remains unclear. Trimming left V 1 base short and J 4 bases short, with 6 bases between. There are 12 residues in the CDR3. Germline V gene data show CDR1 as SGHDT and CDR2 as YYEEEE. In DNA form, the CDR3 reads TGTGCCAGCAGCTTGACCCCTTACGAGCAGTACTTC. Residues: CASSLTPYEQYF.

This clone occurred once. This rearrangement joins TRBV2 to TRBJ2-4, with TRBD1 matching 8 bases. V lost 5 bases, J lost 0 bases, and 6 bases stayed unmatched. The CDR3 contains 16 residues. Germline-derived CDR1 and CDR2 are SNHLY and FYNNEI. The CDR3 region has the DNA TGTGCCAGCAGTTGGTCGACAGGGGTAGCCAAAAACATTCAGTACTTC. It codes for CASSWSTGVAKNIQYF.

This chain joins TRBV7-2 and TRBJ2-1; 11 bases line up with TRBD2. The germline gives CDR1 SGHTA, CDR2 FQGNSA. CDR3 size: 15 residues. The trim removed 6 bases at V and 4 bases at J, leaving 5 bases unmatched. Here the CDR3 reads CASRPRLAGYNEQFF. The CDR3 DNA reads TGTGCCAGCAGACCTAGACTAGCGGGATACAATGAGCAGTTCTTC. Full variable domain (remainder filled in from reference TRBV7-2 and TRBJ2-1): GAGVSQSPSNKVTEKGKDVELRCDPISGHTALYWYRQSLGQGLEFLIYFQGNSAPDKSGLPSDRFSAERTGGSVSTLTIQRTQQEDSAVYLCASRPRLAGYNEQFFGPGTRLTVL.

The chain joins TRBV7-9 to TRBJ2-1, with 11 bases matching TRBD1. The trim removed 4 bases at V and 1 base at J, leaving 3 bases unmatched. The CDR3 is 16 residues long. CDR1 SEHNR and CDR2 FQNEAQ come from the germline V gene (reference sequence). CDR3 protein: CASSSGQGVSYNEQFF. DNA of the CDR3: TGTGCCAGCAGCTCGGGACAGGGGGTTTCCTACAATGAGCAGTTCTTC.

The chain combines TRBV11-3 with TRBJ2-5; D is ambiguous. There are 13 residues in the CDR3. V lost 5 bases and J lost 4, with 11 bases in between. The germline CDR1 and CDR2 sequences are SGHNT and YENEEA. CDR3 DNA: TGTGCCAGCAGCCAGCTAAGCCTAGAGACCCAGTACTTC. This encodes CASSQLSLETQYF.

The V gene is TRBV7-9, the J gene TRBJ1-2, with TRBD1 matching 8 bases. V shed 3 bases and J 8 bases; nucleotides not matched to a gene: 8. The CDR3 is 14 amino acids. Germline V gene lookup returns CDR1 SEHNR and CDR2 FQNEAQ (reference sequence). This chain's CDR3 is CASSFADRARGYTF. Written as DNA, the CDR3 is TGTGCCAGCAGCTTCGCGGACAGGGCCAGGGGCTACACCTTC.

This chain uses TRBV9 with TRBJ2-3; TRBD2 matches at 8 bases. V lost 0 bases, J lost 0 bases, and 12 bases stayed unmatched. Germline-derived CDR1 and CDR2 are SGDLS and YYNGEE. There are 19 residues in the CDR3. DNA for the CDR3: TGTGCCAGCAGCGTAGAGGGCGGCAGGGCTAGCGGGAGCACAGATACGCAGTATTTT. Translated: CASSVEGGRASGSTDTQYF.

The V call is TRBV11-3, the J call TRBJ2-5; D is unresolved. The CDR3 spans 14 residues. CDR1 and CDR2 from the germline V gene are SGHNT and YENEEA. Trimming removed 5 bases at V and 4 bases at J, with 14 bases between. The CDR3 nucleotides are TGTGCCAGCAGCCCGCTAGGTCTGCGAGAGACCCAGTACTTC. The encoded protein is CASSPLGLRETQYF. Together with reference TRBV11-3 and TRBJ2-5, the CDR3 gives the full variable domain: EAGVVQSPRYKIIEKKQPVAFWCNPISGHNTLYWYLQNLGQGPELLIRYENEEAVDDSQLPKDRFSAERLKGVDSTLKIQPAELGDSAVYLCASSPLGLRETQYFGPGTRLLVL.

The chain carries TRBV29-1 and TRBJ2-7, with a possible D match to TRBD2 (6 bases). The CDR3 totals 13 residues. CDR1 and CDR2 from the germline V gene are SQVTM and ANQGSEA. The V end lost 0 bases, the J end lost 8 bases, and 14 bases lay between the germline ends. DNA of the CDR3: TGCAGCGTTGAAGATGATTCGGGGGACCAGCAGTACTTC. It yields the protein CSVEDDSGDQQYF.